This record covers a single T cell receptor beta chain. Germline assignment: CDR1 DFQATT and CDR2 SNEGSKA (reference sequence). The CDR3 has 14 amino acids. V dropped 3 bases and J dropped 0 bases, with 8 bases sitting between them. The data were obtained in a study of blood T cell repertoires in COVID-19. Study-wide background: T cells, B-cell-depleted T cells, or PBMCs provided the cDNA or gDNA that served as material.

Libraries were prepared by immunoSEQ multiplex PCR; TCRdb keeps only in-frame clonotypes and omits some of them. The table lists around 370,000 clones, approximately 91% of them singletons. The V gene is TRBV20-1, the J gene TRBJ2-2; D unresolved. This TCR was recovered from a woman between 70 and 85 years old with COVID-19, enrolled during active disease. The sample consisted of peripheral blood. The CDR3: CSASLRSNTGELFF. The CDR3 DNA sequence: TGCAGTGCTAGTCTCCGGTCGAACACCGGGGAGCTGTTTTTT.